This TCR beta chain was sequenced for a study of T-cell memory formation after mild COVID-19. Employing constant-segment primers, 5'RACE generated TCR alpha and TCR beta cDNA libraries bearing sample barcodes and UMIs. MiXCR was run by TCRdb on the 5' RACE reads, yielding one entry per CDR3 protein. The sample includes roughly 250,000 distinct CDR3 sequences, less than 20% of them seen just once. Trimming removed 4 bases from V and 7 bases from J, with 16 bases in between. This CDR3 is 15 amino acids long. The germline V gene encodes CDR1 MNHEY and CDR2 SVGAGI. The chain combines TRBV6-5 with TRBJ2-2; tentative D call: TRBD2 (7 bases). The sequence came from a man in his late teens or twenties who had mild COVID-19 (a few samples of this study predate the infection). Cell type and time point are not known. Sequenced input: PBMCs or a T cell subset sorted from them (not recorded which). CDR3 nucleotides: TGTGCCAGCAGTTTGGGTGGGGGGGCCATCGGGGAGCTGTTTTTT. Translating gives CASSLGGGAIGELFF.